Listed below are T cell receptor beta chains from one sample, sequenced in a study of blood T cell repertoires in COVID-19. Some clones are missing from TCRdb's copy, which holds only in-frame ones; the method was immunoSEQ multiplex PCR. Of 250,000 to 400,000 clones listed, approximately 89% are singletons. Sequencing was performed on PBMCs or T cells enriched from blood (not recorded which). The receptors derive from a woman aged 25 to 39 who had recovered from COVID-19. CDR3s include the opening cysteine and the closing phenylalanine or tryptophan. The order of the fields is V gene, CDR3 protein.

TRBV19 | CASIPSIRDRGNRDGYTF
TRBV5-1 | CASSIGLAGVEQYF
TRBV2 | CASSRDRVWEQFF
TRBV5-4 | CASSRRTPRGLGTEAFF
TRBV6-5 | CASRAGTGVDQPQHF
TRBV4-1 | CASSQAVGLGYGYTF
TRBV5-1 | CASSLRTSDTDTQYF
TRBV5-1 | CASSTGEASGELFF
TRBV9 | CASSVQQGQNTIYF
TRBV5-1 | CASSTQGDYGYTF
TRBV2 | CASSGTGHSNQPQHF
TRBV5-8 | CASSWDRGRRELFF
TRBV7-2 | CASSLVTGSFYNEQFF
TRBV19 | CASTISNQPQHF
TRBV30 | CAWNRDSGNTIYF
TRBV11-2 | CASRTEAGIPYEQYF
TRBV27 | CASSPGTGKTNTEAFF
TRBV7-3 | CASSLIAGPQETQYF
TRBV7-9 | CASSLLVPRTDTQYF
TRBV29-1 | CSVELGRGYGYTF
TRBV4-1 | CASSQGRSSGGSYNSPLHF
TRBV5-4 | CASSPELAKNIQYF
TRBV12-3/TRBV12-4 | CASSFRVGTEAFF
TRBV7-3 | CASSLAGQGGTDTQYF
TRBV5-1 | CASSPGTGNQPQHF
TRBV30 | CAWSVKGSGNTIYF
TRBV6-5 | CASSYSGVKQYF
TRBV18 | CASSPLAGGTDTQYF
TRBV19 | CASSPGTGARNTEAFF
TRBV2 | CASRPTRRGGYTF
TRBV11-2 | CASSSLGQGDYEQYF
TRBV9 | CASSVGYSSLAETQYF
TRBV9 | CASSVDGGHPYYGYTF
TRBV4-1 | CASSQNAGTFEYEQYF
TRBV19 | CASSILNEGTEAFF
TRBV3-1/TRBV3-2 | CASSQVSSAAPETQYF
TRBV15 | CATSRARTGASPLHF
TRBV7-8 | CASSRSSGEKLFF
TRBV5-6 | CASSPRLAGGSTDTQYF
TRBV29-1 | CSVASTDSGNTIYF
TRBV5-1 | CASRQGGNTIYF
TRBV6-5 | CASSYVGQGGYEQYF
TRBV7-9 | CASTENGTGATNEKLFF
TRBV19 | CASSSFQGIGSPLHF
TRBV27 | CASRADRDPYNEQFF
TRBV19 | CASRTGLVGYTF
TRBV6-5 | CASSPRDNQPQHF
TRBV3-1/TRBV3-2 | CASSQDTDYGYTF
TRBV23-1 | CASSGGWGNQPQHF
TRBV11-2 | CASSRTLGGTSGANVLTF
TRBV5-1 | CASSLRQGRSSGANVLTF
TRBV28 | CASSFMTGSWNSPLHF
TRBV7-9 | CASSLGLSINYGYTF
TRBV5-1 | CASSSGRALPNTEAFF
TRBV15 | CATSRDTAAEEAFF
TRBV6-5 | CASSSQGVPNQPQHF
TRBV6-1 | CASSDPVPTTNGYTF